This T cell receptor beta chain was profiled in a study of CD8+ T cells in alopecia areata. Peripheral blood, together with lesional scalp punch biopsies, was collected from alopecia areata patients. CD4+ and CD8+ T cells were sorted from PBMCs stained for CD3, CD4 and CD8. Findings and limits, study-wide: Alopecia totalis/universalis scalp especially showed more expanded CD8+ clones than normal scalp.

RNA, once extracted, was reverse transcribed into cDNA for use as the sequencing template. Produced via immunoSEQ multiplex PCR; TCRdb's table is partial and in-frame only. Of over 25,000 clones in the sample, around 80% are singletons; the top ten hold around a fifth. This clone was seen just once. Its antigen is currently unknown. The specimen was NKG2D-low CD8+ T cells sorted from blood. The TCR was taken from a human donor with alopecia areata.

The DNA of the CDR3 is TGCAGCGTTGAACAGGGGTTAGGGGGACAGGGCTCCTACAATGAGCAGTTCTTC. Residues: CSVEQGLGGQGSYNEQFF. V is TRBV29-1 and J is TRBJ2-1, with 9 bases identical to TRBD1. The trim removed 2 bases at V and 0 bases at J, leaving 11 bases unmatched. CDR1 SQVTM and CDR2 ANQGSEA come from the germline V gene. This CDR3 contains 18 residues.